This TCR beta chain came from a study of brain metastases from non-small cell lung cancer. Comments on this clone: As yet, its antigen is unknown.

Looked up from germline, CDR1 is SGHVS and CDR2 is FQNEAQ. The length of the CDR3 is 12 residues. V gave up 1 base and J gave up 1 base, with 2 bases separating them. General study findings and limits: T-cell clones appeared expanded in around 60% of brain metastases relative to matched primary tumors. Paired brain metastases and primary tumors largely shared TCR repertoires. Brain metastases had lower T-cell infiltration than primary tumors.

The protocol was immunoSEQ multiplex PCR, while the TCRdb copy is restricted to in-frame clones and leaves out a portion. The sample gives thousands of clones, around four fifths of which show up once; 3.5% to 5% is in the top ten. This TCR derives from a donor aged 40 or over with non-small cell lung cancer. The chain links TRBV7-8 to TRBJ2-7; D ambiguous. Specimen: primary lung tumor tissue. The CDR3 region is CASSLGSYEQYF. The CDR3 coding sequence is TGTGCCAGCAGCTTAGGGTCCTACGAGCAGTACTTC.